These 20 T cell receptor beta chains were sequenced from one sample in a study of blood T cell repertoires in COVID-19. Assay: immunoSEQ multiplex PCR; the TCRdb copy retains only in-frame clones and omits some. The sample consists of more than 300,000 clones, around 87% of them appearing once. Sequenced material: peripheral blood. These receptors all stem from a woman in her twenties or thirties with COVID-19, enrolled during active disease.

This clone has more than one count but fewer than ten. The J gene is TRBJ1-2, the V gene TRBV28; 8 nucleotides agree with TRBD1. Germline V gene data show CDR1 as MDHEN and CDR2 as SYDVKM. V was pared by 6 bases and J by 0 bases, with 12 bases of the junction left unmatched. The CDR3 runs 17 residues. Here the CDR3 DNA reads TGTGCCAGCAGGGGGGCAGGACAGGGAGTTTCTAACTATGGCTACACCTTC. The encoded protein is CASRGAGQGVSNYGYTF.

The rearrangement links TRBV4-1 to TRBJ2-3; tentative D call: TRBD2 (6 bases). From germline, CDR1 is MGHRA and CDR2 YSYEKL. V was trimmed by 6 bases and J by 1 base, leaving 14 bases between them. This CDR3 has 15 residues. In DNA form, the CDR3 reads TGCGCCAGCAGTTCGGACTACATCGGCACAGATACGCAGTATTTT. Residues: CASSSDYIGTDTQYF.

The chain recombines TRBV18 with TRBJ2-7; D might be TRBD2 (7 bases). The CDR3 covers 14 residues. Trimming pared 3 bases from V and 4 bases from J, leaving 13 bases between. In germline, CDR1 is KGHSH, CDR2 LQKENI. The DNA for the CDR3 is TGTGCCAGCTCACCGCGGGGGCTGGGATACGAGCAGTACTTC. It translates to CASSPRGLGYEQYF.

This clone was recorded once. The chain is built from TRBV2 and TRBJ2-7; D is perhaps TRBD2 (6 bases). The CDR3 is 14 residues long. Looked up from germline, CDR1 is SNHLY and CDR2 is FYNNEI. Trimming pared 11 bases from V and 0 bases from J, leaving 17 bases between. The CDR3 here is CAGRRTTNSYEQYF. In nucleotides, the CDR3 is TGTGCCGGGAGGAGGACGACCAACTCCTACGAGCAGTACTTC.

V gene TRBV2 combines with J gene TRBJ1-6; 7 bases agree with TRBD1. Germline loops: CDR1 SNHLY, CDR2 FYNNEI. CDR3 length equals 14 residues. Trimming took 8 bases from V and 7 from J; bases not matched to a gene: 8. In DNA, the CDR3 is TGTGCCAGCCGAGGGACAGTATTCAATTCACCCCTCCACTTT. Translation gives CASRGTVFNSPLHF.

The table lists this clone with a few counts. In DNA form, the CDR3 reads TGTGCCAGCAGTTCTGGGACAGGTATGAACACTGAAGCTTTCTTT. This encodes CASSSGTGMNTEAFF. The chain combines TRBV6-4 with TRBJ1-1; 8 bases fit TRBD1. V gave up 5 bases and J gave up 0 bases; unmatched junction bases: 5. CDR3 length equals 15 residues. Germline V gives CDR1 MRHNA, CDR2 SNTAGT.

This chain uses TRBV18 with TRBJ1-5; 8 bases match TRBD1. The trim removed 5 bases at V and 3 bases at J, leaving 3 bases unmatched. The CDR3 extends over 14 amino acids. CDR1 and CDR2 from the germline V gene are KGHSH and LQKENI. This CDR3 reads CASSVTGDNQPQHF. CDR3 coding DNA: TGTGCCAGCTCAGTGACAGGGGACAATCAGCCCCAGCATTTT.

The V and J genes are TRBV5-1 and TRBJ2-7, with D hard to call. The CDR3 sequence is 14 residues long. Germline V lookup: CDR1 SGHRS, CDR2 YFSETQ. The germline V and J ends were trimmed by 6 bases and 5 bases, with 18 bases remaining between them. The CDR3 nucleotides are TGCGCCAGCAAGCCGAGCGCGGCGGCCGACGAGCAGTACTTC. This gives the protein CASKPSAAADEQYF.

The chain combines TRBV2 with TRBJ1-5; maybe TRBD1 (5 bases). The CDR3 totals 17 residues. Per germline, CDR1 SNHLY and CDR2 FYNNEI. The V and J ends lost 2 bases and 0 bases respectively, with 14 bases between them. Here the CDR3 DNA reads TGTGCCAGCAGTGAAAGTTACAGGAGTTATAGCAATCAGCCCCAGCATTTT. Its protein is CASSESYRSYSNQPQHF.

This clone came up once. The chain has TRBV19 and TRBJ1-2; D ambiguous. Germline V gene sequence: CDR1 LNHDA, CDR2 SQIVND (reference sequence). Deletions cut 6 bases from V and 6 bases from J, with 14 bases between. There are 13 residues in the CDR3. CDR3 in amino acids: CASRSPPENGYTF. CDR3 nucleotides: TGTGCCAGTAGATCCCCGCCGGAGAATGGCTACACCTTC.

This chain links TRBV10-3 with TRBJ2-1; 7 positions agree with TRBD2. The germline V gene has CDR1 ENHRY and CDR2 SYGVKD. The CDR3 sequence is 16 residues long. The junction had 9 bases not matched to a gene; V was cut back by 2 bases and J by 5 bases. CDR3 nucleotide sequence: TGTGCCATCAGTGAGAGAACTAGCGCCGGGGACAATGAGCAGTTCTTC. It codes for CAISERTSAGDNEQFF.

In DNA, the CDR3 is TGTGCCAGCATGATCACGCGGGATTACAATGAGCAGTTCTTC. It specifies CASMITRDYNEQFF. The chain uses TRBV2 and TRBJ2-1, with TRBD2 as a possible D gene (6 bases). Germline values: CDR1 SNHLY, CDR2 FYNNEI. The CDR3 totals 14 residues. V shed 7 bases and J shed 4 bases, with 14 bases lying between them.

The chain has TRBV18 and TRBJ2-3; possibly TRBD2 for D (5 bases). This CDR3 has 13 residues. Germline CDR1 and CDR2: KGHSH and LQKENI. Trimming pared 3 bases from V and 3 bases from J, leaving 7 bases between. The CDR3 here is CASSPGATDTQYF. The CDR3 region has the DNA TGTGCCAGCTCACCGGGAGCTACAGATACGCAGTATTTT.

The chain joins TRBV2 to TRBJ2-3; 9 bases align to TRBD2. The CDR3 runs 14 residues. V lost 5 bases and J lost 6; bases outside the gene matches: 6. CDR1 and CDR2 (germline): SNHLY, FYNNEI. CDR3 sequence: CASSLSGRPDTQYF. DNA of the CDR3: TGTGCCAGCAGTCTAAGCGGGAGGCCCGATACGCAGTATTTT.

The chain recombines TRBV6-5 with TRBJ1-3; 8 positions match TRBD1. V dropped 6 bases and J dropped 0; count of bases not matched to a gene: 4. The CDR3 extends over 15 amino acids. Germline V gives CDR1 MNHEY, CDR2 SVGAGI. CDR3 sequence: CASSDRGLSGNTIYF. DNA for the CDR3: TGTGCCAGCAGCGACAGGGGACTCTCTGGAAACACCATATATTTT.

The CDR3 reads CASKRDAGVKQPQHF. The CDR3 bases are TGTGCCAGCAAGCGGGACGCCGGAGTTAAACAGCCCCAGCATTTT. The gene calls are TRBV28 and TRBJ1-5; perhaps TRBD1 as D (5 bases). Germline V gene sequence: CDR1 MDHEN, CDR2 SYDVKM. The CDR3 has 15 residues. Trimming stripped 7 bases from V and 7 bases from J, with 20 bases between.

This clone appeared a single time. The CDR3 spells CASRDSSGANVLTF. In nucleotides, the CDR3 is TGTGCCAGTCGGGACAGCTCTGGGGCCAACGTCCTGACTTTC. The chain joins TRBV19 to TRBJ2-6, with 7 bases aligning to TRBD1. The CDR3 has 14 residues. Germline CDR1 reads LNHDA; CDR2 reads SQIVND (reference sequence). With 8 bases clipped from V and 0 bases from J, the junction kept 1 base outside the gene matches.

The V gene is TRBV10-2, the J gene TRBJ1-5; no firm D call. Trimming shortened V by 3 bases and J by 3 bases, and 9 bases separated the two germline ends. This CDR3 has 14 residues. Per the germline V gene, CDR1 is WSHSY and CDR2 is SAAADI. CDR3 region: CASSEWQNNQPQHF. CDR3 DNA sequence: TGCGCCAGCAGTGAATGGCAGAACAATCAGCCCCAGCATTTT.

The chain recombines TRBV18 with TRBJ1-1; D is ambiguous. The germline V gene encodes CDR1 KGHSH and CDR2 LQKENI. The CDR3 length is 14 residues. V was pared by 5 bases and J by 4 bases, with 14 bases between. The CDR3 DNA reads as TGTGCCAGCTCATCGGCCCCGACTGGCACTGAAGCTTTCTTT. Translation gives CASSSAPTGTEAFF.

This clone was counted once. The gene calls are TRBV14 and TRBJ1-6; D is ambiguous. The CDR3 is made up of 13 amino acids. V was trimmed by 0 bases and J by 6 bases, leaving 3 bases between them. Germline V gene lookup returns CDR1 SGHDN and CDR2 FVKESK. The CDR3 DNA sequence: TGTGCCAGCAGCCAAGATATTAATTCACCCCTCCACTTT. As protein: CASSQDINSPLHF.